These T cell receptor beta chains were read from a single sample in a study of cytomegalovirus exposure and HLA in healthy donors. TCRdb's table, derived via immunoSEQ multiplex PCR, lists solely in-frame clones and lacks some. The sample holds 200,000 to 250,000 clones; roughly four fifths are singletons and the top ten take about 0.58%. Sample: PBMCs. The receptors shown here come from a woman in her thirties or forties in good health and CMV-seronegative. The CDR3 runs from the conserved cysteine through the conserved F or W. The order of the fields is J gene, clone size, D gene, V gene, CDR3 DNA, CDR3 protein. D genes are given only for firm matches. Expanded clones are given a class, and other clones once, few, many or no size at all.

TRBJ1-2 NA TRBD1 TRBV9 TGTGCCAGCAGCGCGACACAGGGGTACTATGGCTATACCTTC CASSATQGYYGYTF
TRBJ2-3 NA TRBD2 TRBV10-3 TGTGCCATCAGTGGGGTAGCGGGGGACCTCACAGATACGCAGTATTTT CAISGVAGDLTDTQYF
TRBJ1-2 NA TRBD1 TRBV5-8 TGTGCCAGCAGGCTAACAGGGGGCATCGATGGCTACACCTTC CASRLTGGIDGYTF
TRBJ2-7 NA TRBD1 TRBV7-8 TGTGCCAGCAGCTCCCAGAGCAGGGGGGAGCAGTACTTC CASSSQSRGEQYF
TRBJ2-1 NA NA TRBV18 TGTGCCAGCTCACCTCAGTGGGGCCATGAGCAGTTCTTC CASSPQWGHEQFF
TRBJ2-1 NA NA TRBV4-3 TGCGCCAGCAGCCAAAGCGTGTACAATGAGCAGTTCTTC CASSQSVYNEQFF
TRBJ2-5 NA NA TRBV5-1 TGCGCCAGCAGCTTGGAATTCAGATCGGAGACCCAGTACTTC CASSLEFRSETQYF
TRBJ1-6 once TRBD1 TRBV28 TGTGCCAGCACCCGCGAACAGGGGTCACCCCTCCACTTT CASTREQGSPLHF
TRBJ2-2 NA NA TRBV9 TGTGCCAGCACCGCAGGGTCGAACACCGGGGAGCTGTTTTTT CASTAGSNTGELFF
TRBJ1-1 NA NA TRBV5-1 TGCGCCAGCAGCTCGGCCGGAGGGAACACTGAAGCTTTCTTT CASSSAGGNTEAFF
TRBJ1-2 NA NA TRBV30 TGTGCCTGGAGTTGGGGCGGTACAGTTTCCTATGGCTACACCTTC CAWSWGGTVSYGYTF
TRBJ2-7 few TRBD1 TRBV7-6 TGTGCCAGCAGCTTAGGGGACAGGGGATACGAGCAGTACTTC CASSLGDRGYEQYF
TRBJ2-2 NA NA TRBV11-3 TGTGCCAGCAGCCCCCTCAACAGGGCTCTCACCGGGGAGCTGTTTTTT CASSPLNRALTGELFF
TRBJ1-3 NA TRBD1 TRBV14 TGTGCCAGCAGCCAAGTCGGGACAGAAAGTTTAGACTCTGGAAACACCATATATTTT CASSQVGTESLDSGNTIYF
TRBJ1-3 few TRBD1 TRBV6-6 TGTGCCAGCGGGACAGGGCAAGGGAGAGGAAACACCATATATTTT CASGTGQGRGNTIYF
TRBJ2-3 once NA TRBV6-1 TGTGCCAGCAGTGAAGCGGCCCAAAGCGCAGATACGCAGTATTTT CASSEAAQSADTQYF
TRBJ1-1 NA NA TRBV2 TGTGCCAGCAGGATGTTCAGGGATACTGAAGCTTTCTTT CASRMFRDTEAFF
TRBJ2-1 NA TRBD1 TRBV7-3 TGTGCCAGCACACCAGGGGGTGGCGGCCACTACAATGAGCAGTTCTTC CASTPGGGGHYNEQFF
TRBJ1-1 NA NA TRBV4-1 TGCGCCAGCAGCCAAGGGTTTTTGACAGGAAGGAAGGAAGCTTTCTTT CASSQGFLTGRKEAFF
TRBJ2-4 NA TRBD1 TRBV5-1 TGCGCCAGCAGCTTGGGGACAGGGGGGAACATTCAGTACTTC CASSLGTGGNIQYF
TRBJ2-5 NA NA TRBV28 TGTGCCAGCTCCCTAGGCGGGGCCCGCCAAGAGACCCAGTACTTC CASSLGGARQETQYF
TRBJ2-1 NA TRBD2 TRBV5-4 TGTGCCAGCAGCTTAGCCGGGACTAGCGGACATCTTGAGCAGTTCTTC CASSLAGTSGHLEQFF
TRBJ1-1 NA NA TRBV29-1 TGCAGCGTTGATCTTTGCTGGCAGGTCATGAACACTGAAGCTTTCTTT CSVDLCWQVMNTEAFF
TRBJ2-7 NA TRBD1 TRBV5-4 TGTGCCAGCAGACAGGGGGCGACCTACGAGCAGTACTTC CASRQGATYEQYF
TRBJ2-7 NA TRBD1 TRBV18 TGTGCCAGCTCACCGCTGCCGGGACAGTCCTACGAGCAGTACTTC CASSPLPGQSYEQYF
TRBJ2-5 NA NA TRBV5-1 TGCGCCAGCAGCCTACGACAAATTCAAGAGACCCAGTACTTC CASSLRQIQETQYF
TRBJ1-5 NA TRBD1 TRBV18 TGTGCCAGCTCACCACAGCAGATCAGGGGGCGGTTGGCGAGTGGCAATCAGCCCCAGCATTTT CASSPQQIRGRLASGNQPQHF
TRBJ1-2 NA NA TRBV6-1 TGTGCCAGCAGGGTTCGCGCTAACTATGGCTACACCTTC CASRVRANYGYTF
TRBJ1-3 NA NA TRBV5-6 TGTGCCAGCAGCTTGTTGGTCGGGGGGCAGTCTGGAAACACCATATATTTT CASSLLVGGQSGNTIYF
TRBJ2-7 NA TRBD2 TRBV7-9 TGTGCCAGCAGCTCATACTCTGGACTAGCGCAATCCTACGAGCAGTACTTC CASSSYSGLAQSYEQYF
TRBJ1-2 NA NA TRBV19 TGTGCCACTCTACCGGACGGGGGTGGTGGCTACACCTTC CATLPDGGGGYTF
TRBJ1-5 NA TRBD1 TRBV28 TGTGCCAGCAGTCCGCCCGGGACAGGGGGGCGTCAGCCCCAGCATTTT CASSPPGTGGRQPQHF
TRBJ2-1 few NA TRBV19 TGTGCCAGTAGTGGGGGGGCTTACGGTGAGCAGTTCTTC CASSGGAYGEQFF
TRBJ2-1 once TRBD1 TRBV29-1 TGCAGCGCCGCTCCAGGGGACAGCTCCTACAATGAGCAGTTCTTC CSAAPGDSSYNEQFF
TRBJ1-1 few NA TRBV19 TGTGCCAGTAGTATGTCGGTGAACACTGAAGCTTTCTTT CASSMSVNTEAFF
TRBJ2-6 NA NA TRBV9 TGTGCCAGCAGCTTTATGGGACACCTCTCTGGGGCCAACGTCCTGACTTTC CASSFMGHLSGANVLTF
TRBJ1-1 NA NA TRBV28 TGTGCCAGCAGTCCCCGGGGGGCGGGGAGCACTGAAGCTTTCTTT CASSPRGAGSTEAFF
TRBJ2-5 NA TRBD1 TRBV7-8 TGTGCCAGCAGCACGCGCAACAGGGGGCGGGGAGAGACCCAGTACTTC CASSTRNRGRGETQYF
TRBJ1-1 NA TRBD1 TRBV7-9 TGTGCCAGCAGCTCCCACAGGGGAGAAGGAGCTGAAGCTTTCTTT CASSSHRGEGAEAFF